The clone carrying this TCR beta chain was seen ten or more times. As yet, its antigen is unknown. Adult Caucasians living in Nashville, Tennessee made up all of the donors. This entry comes from a study of shared clonotypes between healthy human individuals. The study's findings and limits: Non-shared clonotypes had lower generation probabilities than those shared by all four donors. It was observed that about 5% of naive CD4 clonotypes were shared across several donors.

In germline, CDR1 is SGHVS, CDR2 FNYEAQ. The CDR3 is made up of 15 amino acids. Trimming left V 2 bases short and J 5 bases short, with 15 bases between. Per the original data handling: ImmunoSEQ output held junction-only sequences without quality scores, so filtering differed. The assay was immunoSEQ multiplex PCR, and TCRdb's table has in-frame clones only and misses some. V, J and clone size were drawn from that table, and D and trimming were deduced from the DNA. The sample consists of 980,000 or so clones, over 60% of them appearing once. This chain connects TRBV7-6 to TRBJ1-1; D is unclear. The TCR sequence derives from a man aged 18 to 29 in good health. Source material: memory CD4+ T cells sorted from blood. As to subset: CD45RA-negative fraction. The CDR3 DNA reads as TGTGCCAGCAGCTTAAAGCAGCCTGGGAGGACTGAAGCTTTCTTT. It yields the protein CASSLKQPGRTEAFF.